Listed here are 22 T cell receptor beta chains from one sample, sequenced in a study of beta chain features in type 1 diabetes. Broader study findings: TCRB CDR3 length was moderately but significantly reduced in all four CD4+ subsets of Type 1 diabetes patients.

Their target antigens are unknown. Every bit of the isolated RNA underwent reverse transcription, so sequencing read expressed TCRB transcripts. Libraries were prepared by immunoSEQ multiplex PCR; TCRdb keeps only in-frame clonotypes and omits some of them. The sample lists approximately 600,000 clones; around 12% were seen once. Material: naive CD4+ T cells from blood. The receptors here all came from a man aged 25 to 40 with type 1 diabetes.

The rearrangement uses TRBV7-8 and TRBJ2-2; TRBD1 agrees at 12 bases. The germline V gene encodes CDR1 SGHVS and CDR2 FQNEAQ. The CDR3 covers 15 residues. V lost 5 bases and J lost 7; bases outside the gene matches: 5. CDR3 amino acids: CASSKGQGAGGELFF. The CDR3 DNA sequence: TGTGCCAGCAGCAAGGGACAGGGGGCAGGCGGGGAGCTGTTTTTT.

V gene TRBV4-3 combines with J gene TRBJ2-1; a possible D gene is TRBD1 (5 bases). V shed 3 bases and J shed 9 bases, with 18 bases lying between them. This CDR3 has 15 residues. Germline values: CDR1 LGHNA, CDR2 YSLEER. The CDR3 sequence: CASSQSPTAVSEQFF. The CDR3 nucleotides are TGCGCCAGCAGCCAGTCTCCGACAGCCGTTAGTGAGCAGTTCTTC.

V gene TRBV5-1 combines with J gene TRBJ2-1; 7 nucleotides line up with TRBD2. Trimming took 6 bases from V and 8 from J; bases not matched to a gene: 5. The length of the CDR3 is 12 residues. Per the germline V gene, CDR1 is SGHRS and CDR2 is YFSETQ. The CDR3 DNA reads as TGCGCCAGCATTAGGGAGGGCGATGAGCAGTTCTTC. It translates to CASIREGDEQFF.

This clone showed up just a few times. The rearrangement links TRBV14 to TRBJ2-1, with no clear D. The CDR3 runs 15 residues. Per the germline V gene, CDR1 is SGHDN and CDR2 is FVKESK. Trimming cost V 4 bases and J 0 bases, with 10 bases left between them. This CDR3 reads CASSPFEISYNEQFF. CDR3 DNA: TGTGCCAGCAGCCCCTTTGAAATCTCCTACAATGAGCAGTTCTTC.

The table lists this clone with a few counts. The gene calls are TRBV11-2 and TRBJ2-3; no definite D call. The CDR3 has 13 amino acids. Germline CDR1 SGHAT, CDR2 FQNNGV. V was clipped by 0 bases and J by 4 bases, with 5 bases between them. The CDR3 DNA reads TGTGCCAGCAGCTTAGATCGGGCAGATACGCAGTATTTT. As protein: CASSLDRADTQYF. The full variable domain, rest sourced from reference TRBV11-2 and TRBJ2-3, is EAGVAQSPRYKIIEKRQSVAFWCNPISGHATLYWYQQILGQGPKLLIQFQNNGVVDDSQLPKDRFSAERLKGVDSTLKIQPAKLEDSAVYLCASSLDRADTQYFGPGTRLTVL.

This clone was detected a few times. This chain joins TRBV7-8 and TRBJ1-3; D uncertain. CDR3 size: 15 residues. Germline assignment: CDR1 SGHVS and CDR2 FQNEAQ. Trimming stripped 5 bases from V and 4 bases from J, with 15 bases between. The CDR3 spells CASSPGPPPGNTIYF. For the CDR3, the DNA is TGTGCCAGCAGCCCCGGGCCCCCTCCGGGAAACACCATATATTTT.

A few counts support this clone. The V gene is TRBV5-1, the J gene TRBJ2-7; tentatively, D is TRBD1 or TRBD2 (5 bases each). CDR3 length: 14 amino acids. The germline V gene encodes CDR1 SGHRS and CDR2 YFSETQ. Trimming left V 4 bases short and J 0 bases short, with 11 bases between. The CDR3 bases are TGCGCCAGCAGCCTTGGGACCGACTCCTACGAGCAGTACTTC. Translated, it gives CASSLGTDSYEQYF.

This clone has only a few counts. CDR3 in DNA: TGTGCCAGCAGCCGCCCCCGTGGGGAAGATACGCAGTATTTT. Its protein product is CASSRPRGEDTQYF. The chain uses TRBV11-2 and TRBJ2-3, with D unclear. V lost 5 bases and J lost 5, with 14 bases in between. The CDR3 totals 14 residues. CDR1 SGHAT and CDR2 FQNNGV come from the germline V gene.

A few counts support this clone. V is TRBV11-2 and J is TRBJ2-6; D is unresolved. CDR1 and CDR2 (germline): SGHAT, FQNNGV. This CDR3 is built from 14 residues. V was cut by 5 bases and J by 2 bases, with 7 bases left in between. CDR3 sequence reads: CASSQVPGANVLTF. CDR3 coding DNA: TGTGCCAGCAGCCAGGTTCCTGGGGCCAACGTCCTGACTTTC.

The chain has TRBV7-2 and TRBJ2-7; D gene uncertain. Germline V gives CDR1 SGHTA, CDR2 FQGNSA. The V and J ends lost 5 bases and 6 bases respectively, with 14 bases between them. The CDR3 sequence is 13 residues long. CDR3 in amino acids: CASSPRLTGEQYF. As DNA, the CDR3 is TGTGCCAGCAGCCCCCGGTTGACCGGCGAGCAGTACTTC.

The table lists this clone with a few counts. CDR3 nucleotide sequence: TGTGCCTGGCGGCCCCCGGGGGGCAGGTCACCCCTCCACTTT. Its protein is CAWRPPGGRSPLHF. V is TRBV30 and J is TRBJ1-6, with a weak D call TRBD1 (6 bases). The CDR3 runs to 14 residues. The V end lost 5 bases, the J end lost 10 bases, and 18 bases lay between the germline ends. The germline V gene has CDR1 GTSNPN and CDR2 SVGIG (reference sequence).

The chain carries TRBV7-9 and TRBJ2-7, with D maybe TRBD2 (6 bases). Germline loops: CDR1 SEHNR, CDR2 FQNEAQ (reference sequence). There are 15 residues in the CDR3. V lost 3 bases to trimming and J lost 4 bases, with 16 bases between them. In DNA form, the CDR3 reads TGTGCCAGCAGCTTCTTGGGCCGGGGGAGGTACGAGCAGTACTTC. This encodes CASSFLGRGRYEQYF.

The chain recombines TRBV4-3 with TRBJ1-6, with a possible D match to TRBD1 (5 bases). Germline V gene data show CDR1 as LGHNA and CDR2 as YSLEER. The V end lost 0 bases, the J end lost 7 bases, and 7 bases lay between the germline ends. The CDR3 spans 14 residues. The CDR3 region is CASSQDAGNSPLHF. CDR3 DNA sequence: TGCGCCAGCAGCCAAGATGCAGGGAATTCACCCCTCCACTTT.

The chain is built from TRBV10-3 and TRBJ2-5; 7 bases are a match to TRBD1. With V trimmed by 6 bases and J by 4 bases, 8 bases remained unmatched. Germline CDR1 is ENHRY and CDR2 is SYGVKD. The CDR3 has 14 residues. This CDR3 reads CAIRAQGHGETQYF. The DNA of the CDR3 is TGTGCCATCAGAGCACAGGGGCACGGAGAGACCCAGTACTTC.

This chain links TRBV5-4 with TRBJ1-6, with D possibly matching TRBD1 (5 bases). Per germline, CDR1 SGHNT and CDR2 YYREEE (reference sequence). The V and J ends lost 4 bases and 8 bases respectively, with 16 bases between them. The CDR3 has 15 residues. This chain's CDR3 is CASSLDSAVHSPLHF. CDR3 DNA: TGTGCCAGCAGCCTCGACAGTGCGGTCCATTCACCCCTCCACTTT.

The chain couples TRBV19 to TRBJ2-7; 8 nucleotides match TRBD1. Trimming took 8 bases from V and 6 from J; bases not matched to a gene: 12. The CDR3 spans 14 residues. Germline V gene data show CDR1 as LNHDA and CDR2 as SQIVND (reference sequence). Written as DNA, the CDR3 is TGTGCCAGTTCGTCCTGGCAGGGGGCTTCCGAGCAGTACTTC. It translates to CASSSWQGASEQYF.

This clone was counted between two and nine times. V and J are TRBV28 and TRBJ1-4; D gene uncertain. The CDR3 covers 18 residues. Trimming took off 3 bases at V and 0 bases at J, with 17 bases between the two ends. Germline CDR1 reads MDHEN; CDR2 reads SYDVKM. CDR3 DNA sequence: TGTGCCAGCAGTTTCAATCCGGCCGCGACAACAACTAATGAAAAACTGTTTTTT. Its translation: CASSFNPAATTTNEKLFF.

CDR3 nucleotide sequence: TGCGCCAGCAGTGTGGGGGGGCAAGAGACCCAGTACTTC. It codes for CASSVGGQETQYF. V and J are TRBV5-1 and TRBJ2-5; 7 bases map to TRBD2. Germline V gives CDR1 SGHRS, CDR2 YFSETQ. The CDR3 has 13 residues. J was trimmed by 2 bases and V by 5 bases; bases with no gene match: 3.

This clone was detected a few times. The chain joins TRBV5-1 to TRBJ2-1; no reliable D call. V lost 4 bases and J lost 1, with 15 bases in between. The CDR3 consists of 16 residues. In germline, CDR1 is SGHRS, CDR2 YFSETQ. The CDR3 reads CASSVRVAESYNEQFF. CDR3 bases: TGCGCCAGCAGCGTCCGAGTCGCGGAGTCCTACAATGAGCAGTTCTTC.

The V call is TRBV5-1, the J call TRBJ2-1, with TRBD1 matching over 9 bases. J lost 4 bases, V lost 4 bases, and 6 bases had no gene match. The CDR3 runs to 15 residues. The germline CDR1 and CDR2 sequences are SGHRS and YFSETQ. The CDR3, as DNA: TGCGCCAGCAGCGTTGACAGGGGGAGTTACAATGAGCAGTTCTTC. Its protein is CASSVDRGSYNEQFF.

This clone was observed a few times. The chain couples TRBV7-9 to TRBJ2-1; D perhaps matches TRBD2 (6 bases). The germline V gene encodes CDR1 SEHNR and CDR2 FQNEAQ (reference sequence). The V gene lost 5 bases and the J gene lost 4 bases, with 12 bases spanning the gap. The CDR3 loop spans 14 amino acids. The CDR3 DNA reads TGTGCCAGCAGCCCACGGGGGACTTACAATGAGCAGTTCTTC. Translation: CASSPRGTYNEQFF. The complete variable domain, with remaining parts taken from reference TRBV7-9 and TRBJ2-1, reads DTGVSQNPRHKITKRGQNVTFRCDPISEHNRLYWYRQTLGQGPEFLTYFQNEAQLEKSRLLSDRFSAERPKGSFSTLEIQRTEQGDSAMYLCASSPRGTYNEQFFGPGTRLTVL.

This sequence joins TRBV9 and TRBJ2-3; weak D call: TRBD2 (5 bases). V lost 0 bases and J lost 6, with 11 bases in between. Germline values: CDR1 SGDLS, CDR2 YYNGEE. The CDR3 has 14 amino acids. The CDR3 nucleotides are TGTGCCAGCAGCGTAGCGGGGTCCCGGGATACGCAGTATTTT. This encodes CASSVAGSRDTQYF.